This note documents a single TCR beta chain sequence. The CDR3 spans 15 residues. V was pared by 1 base and J by 9 bases, with 7 bases of the junction left unmatched. Germline CDR1 reads KGHSH; CDR2 reads LQKENI. The data were obtained in a study of T cell changes during pregnancy in multiple sclerosis. Sequencing used immunoSEQ multiplex PCR; TCRdb keeps in-frame clones, though not all of them. The sample comprises around 42,000 clones, around 90% of which are singletons, and roughly 1.9% rests with the top ten. This material consisted of CD4+ T cells from peripheral blood mononuclear cells, taken after pregnancy. The rearrangement links TRBV18 to TRBJ2-1, with 9 nucleotides matching TRBD2. The source is a female donor in good health, enrolled as a control in a pregnancy study. CDR3 sequence (DNA): TGTGCCAGCTCACCACTTGGACTAGCGTTTAGTGAGCAGTTCTTC. Its translation is CASSPLGLAFSEQFF.